The clone carrying this TCR beta chain was seen a handful of times. Its antigen is unidentified. The same CDR3 also results from other DNA sequences found in this sample. The V end was cut by 0 bases, the J end by 0 bases, with 6 bases between. CDR1 SGHRS and CDR2 YFSETQ come from the germline V gene. This CDR3 has 15 residues. The entry originates in a study of shared clonotypes between healthy human individuals. It was into CD45RA+ naive and CD45RA-negative memory subsets that the CD4+ cells were split. Findings and caveats of the study: Donor scarcity curtailed the genetic and exposure-history diversity represented herein. Shared across a handful of donors were about 4.8% of the naive CD4 clonotypes. Although depth was large, rarefaction showed that sequencing of the sorted subsets was incomplete.

Clones were sequenced by immunoSEQ multiplex PCR, and TCRdb holds only the in-frame ones, with some missing. The sample has hundreds of thousands of clones; 60% to 75% are singletons. Sequencing used memory CD4+ T cells sorted from blood. Stated subset: CD45RA-negative fraction. The chain combines TRBV5-1 with TRBJ2-2, with D unclear. The source is a woman aged 25-40 years in good health. This CDR3 reads CASSLAGTNTGELFF. DNA for the CDR3: TGCGCCAGCAGCTTGGCCGGAACGAACACCGGGGAGCTGTTTTTT.